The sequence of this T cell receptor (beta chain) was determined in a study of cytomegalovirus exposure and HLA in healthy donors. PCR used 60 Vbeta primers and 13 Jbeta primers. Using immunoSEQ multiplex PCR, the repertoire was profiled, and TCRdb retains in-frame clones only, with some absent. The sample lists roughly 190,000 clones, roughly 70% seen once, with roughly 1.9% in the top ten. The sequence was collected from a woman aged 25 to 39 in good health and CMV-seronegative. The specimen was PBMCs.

This CDR3 is CASSRTGGEEETQYF. DNA for the CDR3: TGTGCCAGCAGCCGGACAGGCGGAGAGGAAGAGACCCAGTACTTC. The rearrangement uses TRBV5-4 and TRBJ2-5, with 7 bases lining up with TRBD1. CDR3 size: 15 residues. J gave up 3 bases and V 4 bases, and 9 bases lay outside the gene matches. Germline V lookup: CDR1 SGHNT, CDR2 YYREEE (reference sequence).